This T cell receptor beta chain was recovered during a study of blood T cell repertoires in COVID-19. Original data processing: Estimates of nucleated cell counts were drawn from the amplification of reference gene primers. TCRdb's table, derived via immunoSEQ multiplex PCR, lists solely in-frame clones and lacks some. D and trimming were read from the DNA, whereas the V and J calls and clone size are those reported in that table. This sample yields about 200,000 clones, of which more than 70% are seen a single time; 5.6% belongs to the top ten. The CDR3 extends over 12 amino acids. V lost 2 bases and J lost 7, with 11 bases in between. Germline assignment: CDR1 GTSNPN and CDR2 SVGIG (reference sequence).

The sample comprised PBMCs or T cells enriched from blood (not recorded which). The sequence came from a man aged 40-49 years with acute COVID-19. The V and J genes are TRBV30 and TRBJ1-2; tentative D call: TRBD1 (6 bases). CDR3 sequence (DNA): TGTGCCTGGAGTAGGGACACCGGTGGCTACACCTTC. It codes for CAWSRDTGGYTF. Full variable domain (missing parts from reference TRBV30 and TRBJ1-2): SQTIHQWPATLVQPVGSPLSLECTVEGTSNPNLYWYRQAAGRGLQLLFYSVGIGQISSEVPQNLSASRPQDRQFILSSKKLLLSDSGFYLCAWSRDTGGYTFGSGTRLTVV.